The clone carrying this T cell receptor beta chain showed up just a few times. These data belong to a study of blood T cell repertoires in COVID-19. There are 14 residues in the CDR3. Trimming took off 5 bases at V and 5 bases at J, with 16 bases between the two ends. CDR1 LNHNV and CDR2 YYDKDF come from the germline V gene (reference sequence). Sequencing was performed with immunoSEQ multiplex PCR; in TCRdb, only in-frame clones are kept and a portion is missing. The sample consists of about 43,000 clones, approximately 80% of them appearing once. The J gene is TRBJ2-7, the V gene TRBV15; TRBD2 might be the D (6 bases). This receptor was obtained from a woman in her sixties with acute or convalescent COVID-19. The specimen sequenced was peripheral blood. CDR3 residues: CATSGRTGTDEQYF. CDR3 DNA sequence: TGTGCCACCAGCGGCAGAACCGGGACTGACGAGCAGTACTTC.